A selection of T cell receptor beta chains follows, all from one sample in a study of CD8 T cells in Susac syndrome. One entry per CDR3 protein, called by TCRdb with MiXCR from the immunoSEQ multiplex PCR reads. Of around 200,000 distinct CDR3 sequences listed, roughly 94% were seen once; the top ten hold around 0.076%. What was sequenced was CD4+ T cells from PBMCs. The receptors here all came from a human donor with multiple sclerosis. Both conserved end residues are part of each CDR3. The order of the fields is D gene, V gene, J gene, clone size, CDR3 protein, CDR3 DNA. D genes are given only for firm matches. A clone size is listed for some rows: how often the clone was seen (once, few, many), or a class if it is expanded.

-,TRBV9,TRBJ2-1,-,CASSVDKYNEQFF,TGTGCCAGCAGCGTGGATAAATACAATGAGCAGTTCTTC
TRBD1,TRBV20-1,TRBJ2-5,-,CSASPGQGDVETQYF,TGCAGTGCTAGTCCTGGACAGGGGGACGTGGAGACCCAGTACTTC
-,TRBV24-1,TRBJ2-1,-,CATSDWRGDEQFF,TGTGCCACCAGTGATTGGAGGGGTGATGAGCAGTTCTTC
-,TRBV4-2,TRBJ1-2,once,CASSLERGGYTF,TGTGCCAGCAGCCTAGAGAGGGGGGGCTACACCTTC
-,TRBV14,TRBJ2-7,-,CASSLWGILGEQYF,TGTGCCAGCAGCCTTTGGGGCATCTTAGGAGAGCAGTACTTC
-,TRBV5-6,TRBJ1-2,-,CASSLAGGEGYTF,TGTGCCAGCAGCTTGGCCGGGGGAGAAGGCTACACCTTC
-,TRBV29-1,TRBJ2-7,-,CSVGLTLNYEQYF,TGCAGCGTTGGACTCACCTTGAATTACGAGCAGTACTTC
TRBD2,TRBV12-3/TRBV12-4,TRBJ2-1,-,CASSLELAGVNEQFF,TGTGCCAGCAGTTTAGAACTAGCGGGGGTCAATGAGCAGTTCTTC
-,TRBV5-6,TRBJ2-7,-,CASTPPDHDEQYF,TGTGCCAGCACCCCCCCCGACCATGACGAGCAGTACTTC
-,TRBV15,TRBJ1-1,-,CATSRSRDTGTEAFF,TGTGCCACCAGCAGATCTCGGGACACCGGGACTGAAGCTTTCTTT
-,TRBV18,TRBJ1-1,-,CATAGDRNTEAFF,TGTGCCACCGCAGGAGACCGCAACACTGAAGCTTTCTTT
-,TRBV20-1,TRBJ2-5,-,CSARTDQETQYF,TGCAGTGCTAGAACTGATCAAGAGACCCAGTACTTC
-,TRBV30,TRBJ2-4,once,CAWSYETGGGAKNIQYF,TGTGCCTGGAGTTATGAAACAGGTGGAGGGGCCAAAAACATTCAGTACTTC
-,TRBV20-1,TRBJ2-5,-,CSASMSGTETQYF,TGCAGTGCTTCTATGTCAGGGACGGAGACCCAGTACTTC
-,TRBV3-1,TRBJ1-4,-,CASSQAGSEKLFF,TGTGCCAGCAGCCAAGCGGGTTCGGAAAAACTGTTTTTT
-,TRBV5-4,TRBJ2-3,-,CASSFQTGPDTQYF,TGTGCCAGCAGCTTTCAAACAGGCCCCGATACGCAGTATTTT
-,TRBV29-1,TRBJ2-5,-,CSVQGSQETQYF,TGCAGCGTCCAGGGGTCCCAAGAGACCCAGTACTTC
-,TRBV29-1,TRBJ1-1,-,CSVDWGGGPEAFF,TGCAGCGTTGATTGGGGTGGGGGCCCGGAAGCTTTCTTT
-,TRBV20-1,TRBJ2-7,-,CSAIGHSGYEQYF,TGCAGTGCCATAGGACATTCCGGTTACGAGCAGTACTTC
-,TRBV7-8,TRBJ2-1,-,CASSAAQGSNNEQFF,TGTGCCAGCAGCGCAGCCCAGGGGAGCAACAATGAGCAGTTCTTC
TRBD1,TRBV20-1,TRBJ1-5,-,CSARGQPNQPQHF,TGCAGTGCTAGGGGACAGCCTAATCAGCCCCAGCATTTT
-,TRBV20-1,TRBJ2-7,-,CSAREGYEQYF,TGCAGTGCTAGAGAGGGGTACGAGCAGTACTTC
-,TRBV20-1,TRBJ2-5,-,CSAEDRQETQYF,TGCAGTGCTGAAGACAGGCAAGAGACCCAGTACTTC
-,TRBV5-1,TRBJ2-7,-,CASSLVPDTYEQYF,TGCGCCAGCAGCTTGGTTCCCGATACCTACGAGCAGTACTTC
-,TRBV9,TRBJ2-2,-,CASSTAANTGELFF,TGTGCCAGCTCGACCGCAGCGAACACCGGGGAGCTGTTTTTT
TRBD2,TRBV5-1,TRBJ2-5,-,CASSLGLAGGQQETQYF,TGCGCCAGCAGCTTGGGTTTGGCGGGGGGCCAACAAGAGACCCAGTACTTC
-,TRBV2,TRBJ1-1,-,CASSEGGIQDTEAFF,TGTGCCAGCAGTGAAGGGGGGATCCAGGACACTGAAGCTTTCTTT
-,TRBV30,TRBJ1-1,-,CAWSVRQGLFF,TGTGCCTGGAGTGTACGTCAGGGCCTCTTCTTT
-,TRBV29-1,TRBJ2-7,-,CSHTDRGEQYF,TGCAGCCATACGGATCGGGGGGAGCAGTACTTC
TRBD1,TRBV30,TRBJ1-1,-,CAWSIGTGGPEAFF,TGTGCCTGGAGTATCGGGACAGGGGGGCCTGAAGCTTTCTTT
-,TRBV3-1,TRBJ1-3,-,CASSRRTGYSGNTIYF,TGTGCCAGCAGCCGACGGACGGGGTACTCTGGAAACACCATATATTTT
TRBD2,TRBV7-6,TRBJ2-1,-,CASSLGTSGVNGEQFF,TGTGCCAGCAGCTTAGGCACTAGCGGGGTGAATGGTGAGCAGTTCTTC
-,TRBV7-6,TRBJ1-3,-,CASSLSWPGSGNTIYF,TGTGCCAGCAGCTTAAGCTGGCCTGGCTCTGGAAACACCATATATTTT
-,TRBV20-1,TRBJ1-4,-,CSARDSVGARREKLFF,TGCAGTGCTAGAGATAGTGTTGGGGCACGGCGTGAAAAACTGTTTTTT
-,TRBV28,TRBJ2-7,-,CASSLSTYEQYF,TGTGCCAGCAGTTTAAGTACCTACGAGCAGTACTTC
-,TRBV7-9,TRBJ1-6,-,CASTAQLVGDSPLHF,TGTGCCAGCACCGCCCAACTAGTGGGGGATTCACCCCTCCACTTT
-,TRBV6-6,TRBJ2-1,-,CASSYPPVSNEQFF,TGTGCCAGCAGTTACCCCCCAGTCTCCAATGAGCAGTTCTTC
-,TRBV3-1,TRBJ2-7,-,CASSQHTLLGEQYF,TGTGCCAGCAGCCAACACACGCTTTTGGGAGAGCAGTACTTC
-,TRBV30,TRBJ1-2,-,CACTPGQGHGYTF,TGTGCCTGTACGCCGGGACAAGGACATGGCTACACCTTC
TRBD1,TRBV20-1,TRBJ1-2,-,CSATAGGNYGYTF,TGCAGTGCGACGGCAGGGGGAAACTATGGCTACACCTTC
-,TRBV29-1,TRBJ2-7,-,CSVVGGVVGEQYF,TGCAGCGTTGTTGGAGGGGTTGTCGGCGAGCAGTACTTC
-,TRBV5-1,TRBJ2-1,-,CASSLGSPGNEQFF,TGCGCCAGCAGCTTAGGTTCACCCGGGAATGAGCAGTTCTTC
-,TRBV30,TRBJ2-1,-,CAWSSGGPYNEQFF,TGTGCCTGGAGTTCCGGGGGCCCCTACAATGAGCAGTTCTTC
TRBD1,TRBV30,TRBJ1-1,-,CAWSVRQGLNTEAFF,TGTGCCTGGAGTGTCCGACAGGGACTGAACACTGAAGCTTTCTTT
-,TRBV30,TRBJ2-7,-,CAWSARQPSGEQYF,TGTGCCTGGAGTGCTCGACAGCCCTCTGGCGAGCAGTACTTC
-,TRBV15,TRBJ2-3,-,CATSRDRRQSTDTQYF,TGTGCCACCAGCAGAGATCGGAGACAGAGCACAGATACGCAGTATTTT
-,TRBV3-1,TRBJ2-5,-,CASSQGGGIGETQYF,TGTGCCAGCAGCCAAGGAGGCGGGATTGGGGAGACCCAGTACTTC
TRBD2,TRBV5-1,TRBJ2-3,-,CASSLEVAGTHTDTQYF,TGCGCCAGCAGCTTGGAAGTAGCGGGGACCCACACAGATACGCAGTATTTT
-,TRBV20-1,TRBJ1-5,-,CSARDPYSNQPQHF,TGCAGTGCTAGAGATCCCTATAGCAATCAGCCCCAGCATTTT
-,TRBV14,TRBJ1-1,-,CASSRAGTEAFF,TGTGCCAGCAGCCGGGCGGGCACTGAAGCTTTCTTT
-,TRBV29-1,TRBJ1-1,-,CSVEGPLLNTEAFF,TGCAGCGTTGAGGGGCCCCTCCTGAACACTGAAGCTTTCTTT